Listed below are T cell receptor beta chains from one sample, sequenced in a study of response to subunit inactivated influenza vaccine. In TCRdb, the RT-PCR reads were re-called with MiXCR into one record per CDR3 protein. Of about 480,000 distinct CDR3 sequences in the sample, about 25% were seen once. Sequences were derived from CD4+ T cells sorted from PBMCs, sampled 5 days after vaccination. The receptors derive from a man aged 50 to 59 who received an inactivated influenza vaccine. CDR3s include the opening cysteine and the closing phenylalanine or tryptophan. A D gene is named only where the DNA matches it firmly. Where a row states a size, it is once, few, many or the class of an expanded clone; other rows omit it.

D gene	V gene	J gene	clone size	CDR3 DNA	CDR3 protein
.	TRBV12-3/TRBV12-4	TRBJ2-3	.	TGTGCCAGCAGTTTAGCTCAGGGCTACACAGATACGCAGTATTTT	CASSLAQGYTDTQYF
.	TRBV2	TRBJ1-5	.	TGTGCCAGCGCCAGGGGTCAGCCCCAGCATTTT	CASARGQPQHF
TRBD1	TRBV7-9	TRBJ2-7	.	TGTGCCAGCAGCTCCAGACAGGGGGCTAGTTACGAGCAGTACTTC	CASSSRQGASYEQYF
.	TRBV24-1	TRBJ2-1	few	TGTGCCACCAGTGCATACAATGAGCAGTTCTTC	CATSAYNEQFF
.	TRBV18	TRBJ1-1	.	TGTGCCAGCTCACCACGTCCGGTCCGGGGGGCCAACACTGAAGCTTTCTTT	CASSPRPVRGANTEAFF
.	TRBV12-3/TRBV12-4	TRBJ1-1	.	TGTGCCAGCAGTTCCCTAAGGGGAGCCCTGAACACTGAAGCTTTCTTT	CASSSLRGALNTEAFF
.	TRBV11-1	TRBJ1-1	few	TGTGCCAGCAGCCCGGGTCTCCGGGAAGCTTTCTTT	CASSPGLREAFF
.	TRBV9	TRBJ2-1	many	TGTGCCAGCAGCGTCGGTCTTCCCCCCTCCTACAATGAGCAGTTCTTC	CASSVGLPPSYNEQFF
TRBD1	TRBV9	TRBJ1-1	.	TGTGCCAGCAGCCCGATTGGACAGGGGGACACTGAAGCTTTCTTT	CASSPIGQGDTEAFF
TRBD1	TRBV3-1	TRBJ1-4	.	TGTGCCAGCAGCCAAGAGAGGGGGCGAGAAAAACTGTTTTTT	CASSQERGREKLFF
.	TRBV7-2	TRBJ2-5	once	TGTGCCAGCGGCTCCCTGAGGCAAGAGACCCAGTACTTC	CASGSLRQETQYF
TRBD1	TRBV20-1	TRBJ1-1	few	TGCAGTGCTAGAGCCTGGGGACAGATGAACACTGAAGCTTTCTTT	CSARAWGQMNTEAFF
TRBD1	TRBV19	TRBJ1-2	few	TGTGCCAGTAGTATTCAGGGACAGCCATCGGCGGGTGGCTACACCTTC	CASSIQGQPSAGGYTF
.	TRBV20-1	TRBJ2-7	few	TGCAGTGCTAGTATCCGACAGGTTTCAACCTACGAGCAGTACTTC	CSASIRQVSTYEQYF
TRBD2	TRBV20-1	TRBJ2-7	few	TGCAGTGCTAGCGGGGGGGCTTACGAGCAGTACTTC	CSASGGAYEQYF
.	TRBV5-5	TRBJ2-2	.	TGTGCCACCCATTTAGGAGGGTTGAGCACCGGGGAGCTGTTTTTT	CATHLGGLSTGELFF
TRBD1	TRBV7-2	TRBJ2-2	few	TGTGCCAGCAGCTCGGGACAGGCTCTCGGGGAGCTGTTTTTT	CASSSGQALGELFF
.	TRBV5-1	TRBJ2-7	few	TGCGCCAGCAGCTCCGCGACAAACTACGAGCAGTACTTC	CASSSATNYEQYF
.	TRBV15	TRBJ2-3	.	TGTGCCACCAGCACTTCTCTTAGCACAGATACGCAGTATTTT	CATSTSLSTDTQYF
.	TRBV12-3/TRBV12-4	TRBJ1-2	.	TGTGCCAGCAGCCCTTCAGGGATCTATGGCTACACCTTC	CASSPSGIYGYTF
.	TRBV6-5	TRBJ2-7	few	TGTGCCAGCAGTTACTACGGCGAGCAGTACTTC	CASSYYGEQYF
.	TRBV10-3	TRBJ2-1	.	TGTGCCATCAGTGTTGGACAGAACAATGAGCAGTTCTTC	CAISVGQNNEQFF
.	TRBV5-1	TRBJ2-7	.	TGCGCCAGCAGCTTGGGGCATGGAGGTTCCTACGAGCAGTACTTC	CASSLGHGGSYEQYF
.	TRBV19	TRBJ2-7	many	TGTGCCAGTAGTAGAGGAGGGAAAAACGAGCAGTACTTC	CASSRGGKNEQYF
TRBD2	TRBV5-1	TRBJ2-7	.	TGCGCCAGCAGTTATACTAGCGGCCCCTACGAGCAGTACTTC	CASSYTSGPYEQYF